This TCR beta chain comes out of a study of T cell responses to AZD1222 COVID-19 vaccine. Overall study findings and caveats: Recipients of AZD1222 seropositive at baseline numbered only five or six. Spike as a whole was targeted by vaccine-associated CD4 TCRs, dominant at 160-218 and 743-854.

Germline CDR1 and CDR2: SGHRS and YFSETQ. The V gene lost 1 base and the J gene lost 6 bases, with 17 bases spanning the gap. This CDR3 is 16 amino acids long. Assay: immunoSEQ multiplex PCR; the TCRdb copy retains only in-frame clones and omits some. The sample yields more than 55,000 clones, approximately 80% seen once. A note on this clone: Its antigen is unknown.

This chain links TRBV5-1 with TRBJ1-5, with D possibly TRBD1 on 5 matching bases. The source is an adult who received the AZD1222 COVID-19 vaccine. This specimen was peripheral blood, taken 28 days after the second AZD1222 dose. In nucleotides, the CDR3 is TGCGCCAGCAGCTTGTCAGGCAGGGACGGGACTCAGCCCCAGCATTTT. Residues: CASSLSGRDGTQPQHF.